This entry concerns a single T cell receptor (beta chain). Its antigen is not known. Trimming removed 5 bases at V and 3 bases at J, with 20 bases between. CDR3 length: 17 amino acids. From germline, CDR1 is MGHRA and CDR2 YSYEKL. The method was immunoSEQ multiplex PCR; TCRdb's version includes in-frame clones alone and lacks a portion of them. The data hold 70,000 to 90,000 clones, with roughly 84% observed a single time. This sample is drawn from a study of T cell responses to AZD1222 COVID-19 vaccine. Whole-study results and caveats: CD4 TCRs linked to vaccination spanned spike, dominating at 160-218 and 743-854. A reported finding is that nearly half of spike-specific TCRs target unmutated variant regions.

This chain connects TRBV4-1 to TRBJ2-1; possible D gene TRBD1, 6 bases. The sequence derives from an adult who received the AZD1222 COVID-19 vaccine. The sequencing here drew on peripheral blood, taken 28 days after the second AZD1222 dose. This chain's CDR3 is CASSSLNRVRGYNEQFF. CDR3 DNA: TGCGCCAGCAGCTCCCTTAACAGGGTCCGGGGCTACAATGAGCAGTTCTTC.